The next 30 T cell receptor beta chains were all read from a single sample in a study of blood T cell repertoires in COVID-19. Only in-frame clones appear in the TCRdb table, and some are missing; sequencing was by immunoSEQ multiplex PCR. The table shows around 450,000 clones, with around 90% occurring only once. Sequenced: PBMCs or T cells enriched from blood (not recorded which). These receptors originate from a woman under 30 with acute COVID-19.

This chain uses TRBV19 with TRBJ1-5, with D unclear. Trimming pared 3 bases from V and 4 bases from J, leaving 10 bases between. Germline CDR1 and CDR2: LNHDA and SQIVND (reference sequence). The CDR3 length is 14 residues. CDR3 nucleotide sequence: TGTGCCAGTAGTATGGTCAGGTATAATCAGCCCCAGCATTTT. Translated: CASSMVRYNQPQHF.

The chain links TRBV5-1 to TRBJ1-1, with TRBD1 matching over 8 bases. V dropped 4 bases and J dropped 10; count of bases not matched to a gene: 6. The CDR3 consists of 12 residues. CDR1 SGHRS and CDR2 YFSETQ come from the germline V gene. This chain's CDR3 is CASSPGQGGAFF. DNA of the CDR3: TGCGCCAGCAGCCCAGGACAGGGAGGAGCTTTCTTT.

This clone was detected only once. This rearrangement joins TRBV28 to TRBJ1-2; 8 positions agree with TRBD1. The CDR3 runs 12 residues. V was clipped by 8 bases and J by 8 bases; unmatched bases: 7. The germline V gene encodes CDR1 MDHEN and CDR2 SYDVKM. The CDR3 is CASSGTGAGYTF. For the CDR3, the DNA is TGTGCCAGCTCCGGGACAGGAGCGGGCTACACCTTC.

CDR3 bases: TGTGCCAGCAGCTTGGCCGCACAGGGTGTTGAAAAACTGTTTTTT. Translation: CASSLAAQGVEKLFF. V usage is TRBV5-4 and J usage is TRBJ1-4; weak D call: TRBD1 (6 bases). The CDR3 extends over 15 amino acids. Trimming pared 0 bases from V and 7 bases from J, leaving 13 bases between. CDR1 and CDR2 (germline): SGHNT, YYREEE (reference sequence). The full variable domain, with the rest looked up from reference TRBV5-4 and TRBJ1-4, is ETGVTQSPTHLIKTRGQQVTLRCSSQSGHNTVSWYQQALGQGPQFIFQYYREEENGRGNFPPRFSGLQFPNYSSELNVNALELDDSALYLCASSLAAQGVEKLFFGSGTQLSVL.

The rearrangement links TRBV30 to TRBJ2-7, with TRBD2 matching over 10 bases. The ends lost 4 bases at V and 5 bases at J; junction bases unmatched: 2. CDR1 is GTSNPN and CDR2 is SVGIG in the germline V gene (reference sequence). The CDR3 loop spans 12 amino acids. CDR3 residues: CAWTSGSHEQYF. In DNA, the CDR3 is TGTGCCTGGACTAGCGGGAGCCACGAGCAGTACTTC.

This sequence joins TRBV27 and TRBJ2-5; D ambiguous. Trimming left V 6 bases short and J 6 bases short, with 11 bases between. This CDR3 spans 12 amino acids. Germline V gene sequence: CDR1 MNHEY, CDR2 SMNVEV (reference sequence). The CDR3 here is CASRTASKTQYF. CDR3 nucleotide sequence: TGTGCCAGCAGAACAGCCAGTAAGACCCAGTACTTC.

This rearrangement joins TRBV9 to TRBJ2-2, with 8 bases that match TRBD1. The V gene's germline CDR1 is SGDLS and CDR2 YYNGEE. With 3 bases clipped from V and 2 bases from J, the junction kept 6 bases outside the gene matches. The CDR3 totals 16 residues. As DNA, the CDR3 is TGTGCCAGCAGCGCCAGGCAGGGGGCTAACACCGGGGAGCTGTTTTTT. This gives the protein CASSARQGANTGELFF.

The chain carries TRBV28 and TRBJ2-2, with a tentative D call TRBD1 (5 bases). V dropped 6 bases and J dropped 3 bases, with 8 bases sitting between them. The CDR3 loop spans 13 amino acids. Germline-derived CDR1 and CDR2 are MDHEN and SYDVKM. CDR3 coding DNA: TGTGCCAGCAGGACAGCCGACACCGGGGAGCTGTTTTTT. This translates into CASRTADTGELFF.

This chain connects TRBV29-1 to TRBJ2-1, with D uncertain. The germline V gene encodes CDR1 SQVTM and CDR2 ANQGSEA. V lost 4 bases and J 0 bases, leaving 7 bases between the germline ends. There are 13 residues in the CDR3. The CDR3 DNA reads TGCAGCGTTGGCGGTAGCTCCTACAATGAGCAGTTCTTC. As protein: CSVGGSSYNEQFF.

This chain links TRBV7-2 with TRBJ2-3; no clear D. This CDR3 contains 14 residues. V shed 3 bases and J shed 2 bases, with 9 bases lying between them. Germline V gene sequence: CDR1 SGHTA, CDR2 FQGNSA. The CDR3, as DNA: TGTGCCAGCAGCTTTTACCAGAACACAGATACGCAGTATTTT. It is translated as CASSFYQNTDTQYF.

The gene calls are TRBV30 and TRBJ2-2, with 7 bases that match TRBD1. CDR1 is GTSNPN and CDR2 is SVGIG in the germline V gene (reference sequence). V shed 5 bases, J shed 1 base, and the junction held 7 bases outside the gene matches. The CDR3 is 15 residues long. CDR3 residues: CAWGLWTGNTGELFF. The CDR3 coding sequence is TGTGCCTGGGGTCTGTGGACAGGGAACACCGGGGAGCTGTTTTTT.

This chain joins TRBV28 and TRBJ2-6, with D possibly being TRBD1 (5 bases). Trimming stripped 6 bases from V and 1 base from J, with 7 bases between. CDR1 is MDHEN, CDR2 SYDVKM, per germline. This CDR3 contains 14 residues. CDR3 sequence reads: CASSSGSGANVLTF. CDR3 DNA: TGTGCCAGCAGCTCAGGGTCTGGGGCCAACGTCCTGACTTTC.

In nucleotides, the CDR3 is TGTGCCATCAGCCAGGGACAGGGTGGCGACGAGCAGTACTTC. It codes for CAISQGQGGDEQYF. The chain couples TRBV10-3 to TRBJ2-7; 9 bases fit TRBD1. From germline, CDR1 is ENHRY and CDR2 SYGVKD. V gave up 6 bases and J gave up 5 bases; unmatched junction bases: 8. The CDR3 contains 14 residues.

This clone is a singleton in its sample. CDR3 coding DNA: TGTGCCAGCACCCAACCCATTAACAGGGATGATGAAGCTTTCTTT. As protein: CASTQPINRDDEAFF. The chain employs TRBV13 and TRBJ1-1; D is possibly TRBD1 (6 bases). Per germline, CDR1 PRHDT and CDR2 FYEKMQ (reference sequence). Deletions cut 7 bases from V and 7 bases from J, with 22 bases between. The CDR3 contains 15 residues. Together with reference TRBV13 and TRBJ1-1, the CDR3 gives the full variable domain: AAGVIQSPRHLIKEKRETATLKCYPIPRHDTVYWYQQGPGQDPQFLISFYEKMQSDKGSIPDRFSAQQFSDYHSELNMSSLELGDSALYFCASTQPINRDDEAFFGQGTRLTVV.

The rearrangement joins TRBV2 to TRBJ1-3; 7 bases map to TRBD1. V shed 4 bases and J 1 base; nucleotides not matched to a gene: 4. The germline CDR1 and CDR2 sequences are SNHLY and FYNNEI. The CDR3 contains 15 residues. CDR3 in amino acids: CASSVNRGSGNTIYF. The DNA for the CDR3 is TGTGCCAGCAGTGTAAACAGGGGATCTGGAAACACCATATATTTT.

In its sample, this clone was seen once. The chain recombines TRBV3-1 (or the pseudogene TRBV3-2) with TRBJ2-1; no firm D call. Trimming took 4 bases from V and 0 from J, leaving 7 bases between them. From germline, CDR1 is LGHDT and CDR2 YNNKEL (reference sequence). The CDR3 sequence is 14 residues long. The CDR3 sequence is CASSPIGSYNEQFF. DNA of the CDR3: TGTGCCAGCAGCCCAATCGGCTCCTACAATGAGCAGTTCTTC.

This clone has only a few counts. CDR3 nucleotide sequence: TGTGCCAGCAGAGGAGGGGCAGATACGCAGTATTTT. This gives the protein CASRGGADTQYF. The rearrangement joins TRBV6-5 to TRBJ2-3, with a weak D call TRBD2 (6 bases). The CDR3 runs 12 residues. Germline lookup yields CDR1 MNHEY and CDR2 SVGAGI. The V and J ends lost 6 bases and 4 bases respectively, with 8 bases between them.

Concerning this clone: The junction departs from germline at one end; a sequencing error may be responsible. The chain carries TRBV7-2 and TRBJ2-7; TRBD2 matches 12 bases. There are 14 residues in the CDR3. Germline V gene sequence: CDR1 SGHTA, CDR2 FQGNSA. The CDR3 nucleotides read TGTGCCAGCAGCCTAGCGGGAGGGGACTACGAGCAGTACTTC. The encoded protein is CASSLAGGDYEQYF. Filled out from reference TRBV7-2 and TRBJ2-7, the complete variable domain reads GAGVSQSPSNKVTEKGKDVELRCDPISGHTALYWYRQSLGQGLEFLIYFQGNSAPDKSGLPSDRFSAERTGGSVSTLTIQRTQQEDSAVYLCASSLAGGDYEQYFGPGTRLTVT.

CDR3: CAISESRTGTDQPQHF. The CDR3 nucleotides read TGTGCCATCAGTGAGTCAAGGACAGGGACTGATCAGCCCCAGCATTTT. V is TRBV10-3 and J is TRBJ1-5; the match to TRBD1 covers 8 bases. The CDR3 contains 16 residues. CDR1 and CDR2 (germline): ENHRY, SYGVKD. J lost 5 bases, V lost 0 bases, and 6 bases had no gene match.

The chain has TRBV19 and TRBJ2-1; 8 bases are shared with TRBD1. Per germline, CDR1 LNHDA and CDR2 SQIVND (reference sequence). The CDR3 spans 14 residues. V gave up 7 bases and J gave up 3 bases; unmatched junction bases: 5. The CDR3 sequence is CASTQDRDYNEQFF. The CDR3, as DNA: TGTGCCAGTACCCAGGACAGGGACTACAATGAGCAGTTCTTC.

The chain employs TRBV11-2 and TRBJ2-1, with 9 bases fitting TRBD2. The V and J ends lost 1 base and 8 bases, in that order; junction bases with no gene match: 6. Germline V CDR1 and CDR2: SGHAT, FQNNGV. The CDR3 totals 15 residues. The CDR3 DNA reads as TGTGCCAGCAGCTTAGCCAGCGGGGGGAACTATGAGCAGTTCTTC. As protein: CASSLASGGNYEQFF. Drawing the rest from reference TRBV11-2 and TRBJ2-1, the complete variable domain is EAGVAQSPRYKIIEKRQSVAFWCNPISGHATLYWYQQILGQGPKLLIQFQNNGVVDDSQLPKDRFSAERLKGVDSTLKIQPAKLEDSAVYLCASSLASGGNYEQFFGPGTRLTVL.

The rearrangement joins TRBV6-4 to TRBJ2-2, with 9 bases aligning to TRBD1. The V gene's germline CDR1 is MRHNA and CDR2 SNTAGT. V lost 6 bases to trimming and J lost 7 bases; unmatched junction nucleotides: 6. The CDR3 spans 14 residues. CDR3 in amino acids: CASSAGTGSGELFF. Written as DNA, the CDR3 is TGTGCCAGCAGCGCCGGGACAGGGAGCGGGGAGCTGTTTTTT.

In this sample, this clone turned up once. This same CDR3 is encoded by further DNA sequences in the sample. This sequence joins TRBV20-1 and TRBJ2-5; unclear D gene. The CDR3 covers 11 residues. V shed 0 bases and J shed 5 bases, with 4 bases lying between them. Germline loops: CDR1 DFQATT, CDR2 SNEGSKA (reference sequence). CDR3 bases: TGCAGTGCTAGAGATAGTGAGACCCAGTACTTC. Translating it yields CSARDSETQYF.

CDR3 nucleotide sequence: TGTGCCAGCAGTGAAGCGCGACAGCACACTGAAGCTTTCTTT. Protein: CASSEARQHTEAFF. This rearrangement joins TRBV2 to TRBJ1-1; a weak D match, TRBD1 (5 bases). CDR3 length equals 14 residues. Trimming stripped 0 bases from V and 3 bases from J, with 8 bases between. Germline V gene lookup returns CDR1 SNHLY and CDR2 FYNNEI.

For the CDR3, the DNA is TGTGCCAGCAGCTCCCGACATTCCCGCGAGCAGTACTTC. Translation: CASSSRHSREQYF. The gene calls are TRBV13 and TRBJ2-7; D is uncertain. V was clipped by 4 bases and J by 6 bases, with 13 bases between them. CDR1 and CDR2 from the germline V gene are PRHDT and FYEKMQ (reference sequence). This CDR3 region has 13 residues.

The chain employs TRBV6-5 and TRBJ1-5; possibly TRBD1 for D (6 bases). V lost 7 bases and J lost 6, with 16 bases in between. CDR3 length equals 14 residues. Germline loops: CDR1 MNHEY, CDR2 SVGAGI. The CDR3 DNA follows: TGTGCCAGCACCCGCGAACAGGGAACTCAGCCCCAGCATTTT. The encoded protein is CASTREQGTQPQHF.

This chain uses TRBV28 with TRBJ1-4, with 7 bases that match TRBD1. CDR1 and CDR2 (germline): MDHEN, SYDVKM. Losses at the gene ends were 3 bases for V and 5 bases for J; bases not matched to a gene: 12. The CDR3 length is 17 residues. CDR3 sequence reads: CASSLGVGTDPNEKLFF. The CDR3 bases are TGTGCCAGCAGTTTGGGGGTTGGGACAGACCCAAATGAAAAACTGTTTTTT.

The chain carries TRBV7-2 and TRBJ2-1, with TRBD2 matching over 7 bases. CDR3 length: 15 amino acids. Germline CDR1 reads SGHTA; CDR2 reads FQGNSA. The junction had 7 bases not matched to a gene; V was cut back by 4 bases and J by 4 bases. The CDR3 sequence is CASSSQLAVYNEQFF. As DNA, the CDR3 is TGTGCCAGCAGCTCACAGCTAGCGGTTTACAATGAGCAGTTCTTC.

CDR3 coding DNA: TGTGCCAGAAGACGAACCGGGACAGGGTGCATCCACGAGCAGTACTTC. This encodes CARRRTGTGCIHEQYF. The chain couples TRBV5-3 to TRBJ2-7; the match to TRBD1 covers 9 bases. TRBV5-3 is labeled an ORF, and its function is uncertain. Losses at the gene ends were 5 bases for V and 5 bases for J; bases not matched to a gene: 14. The length of the CDR3 is 16 residues.

The CDR3 loop reads CASSQGAGFREKLFF. For the CDR3, the DNA is TGCGCCAGCAGCCAAGGTGCAGGGTTTAGGGAAAAACTGTTTTTT. This chain links TRBV4-1 with TRBJ1-4; D possibly corresponds to TRBD1 (5 bases). Germline V lookup: CDR1 MGHRA, CDR2 YSYEKL. Trimming removed 1 base at V and 8 bases at J, with 14 bases between. The CDR3 length is 15 residues.